This is a list of T cell receptor beta chains from one sample in a study of radiotherapy plus CTLA-4 blockade in lung cancer. Assay used: immunoSEQ multiplex PCR; TCRdb lists only in-frame clones, some missing. The sample yields approximately 67,000 clones, under 85% seen once. The sample was peripheral blood, taken from a patient treated with radiotherapy plus ipilimumab. Every receptor here comes from a human donor with non-small cell lung cancer who had a partial response to radiotherapy plus ipilimumab. The CDR3 runs from the conserved cysteine through the conserved F or W. D genes are given only for firm matches. Where a row states a size, it is once, few, many or the class of an expanded clone; other rows omit it.

TGTGCCAGTAGTCAGGGGTGGCGGACTGAAGCTTTCTTT,CASSQGWRTEAFF,.,TRBV19,few,TRBJ1-1
TGTGCCAGCAGCCAAGATGGGCAGGGGTTGGTTTCTGAAGCTTTCTTT,CASSQDGQGLVSEAFF,.,TRBV4-2,few,TRBJ1-1
TGTGCCAGCTCACCGAGGCAACTCTACAATGAGCAGTTCTTC,CASSPRQLYNEQFF,.,TRBV18,.,TRBJ2-1
TGTGCCAGCAGTGACGGACAGAACACTGAAGCTTTCTTT,CASSDGQNTEAFF,.,TRBV6-1,.,TRBJ1-1
TGTGCCAGCAGCCCGGCGATGACTAGCAGTCTGGGTACGCAGTATTTT,CASSPAMTSSLGTQYF,TRBD2,TRBV5-4,.,TRBJ2-3
TGTGCCAGCTCACCACTCCAGGGTGCAACTAATGAAAAACTGTTTTTT,CASSPLQGATNEKLFF,.,TRBV18,.,TRBJ1-4
TGTGCCAGCCTAACCGGCTACGAGCAGTACTTC,CASLTGYEQYF,.,TRBV28,.,TRBJ2-7
TGTGCCAGCAGTACCCTAGCAGCTAGCACAGATACGCAGTATTTT,CASSTLAASTDTQYF,.,TRBV28,few,TRBJ2-3
TGTGCCAGGGAGGGCGCGATTGACTACGAGCAGTACTTC,CAREGAIDYEQYF,.,TRBV7-2,once,TRBJ2-7
TGTGCCAGCAGCTACCCAGCGGCGGACTCCTACGAGCAGTACTTC,CASSYPAADSYEQYF,.,TRBV11-2,once,TRBJ2-7
TGTGCCAGCAGCGAGGGGACAGGGGTCTACGAGCAGTACTTC,CASSEGTGVYEQYF,TRBD1,TRBV9,.,TRBJ2-7
TGTGCCAGCAGGGGAAGATACAGGGCTTTCACAGGCTACACCTTC,CASRGRYRAFTGYTF,.,TRBV28,once,TRBJ1-2
TGCGCCAGCAGCATCCTGGGTACAGGGACTAATGAAAAACTGTTTTTT,CASSILGTGTNEKLFF,.,TRBV5-1,.,TRBJ1-4
TGCAGCGTTCCCACGGGGGCCGGACAGGGAGACATGGGTGGCAATCAGCCCCAGCATTTT,CSVPTGAGQGDMGGNQPQHF,TRBD1,TRBV29-1,.,TRBJ1-5
TGTGCCAGCACCCTGGACGCGGGGTCCTACAATGAGCAGTTCTTC,CASTLDAGSYNEQFF,.,TRBV11-2,.,TRBJ2-1
TGTGCCAGCAGCCCAGGCGGGACGGAAAAACTGTTTTTT,CASSPGGTEKLFF,.,TRBV28,.,TRBJ1-4
TGTGCCAGCAGCGATGGGGACATTGAGCAGTTCTTC,CASSDGDIEQFF,.,TRBV9,.,TRBJ2-1
TGTGCCAGCAGCGTAGATGGGTATGGAGGACAGGGGCCCACTAACTATGGCTACACCTTC,CASSVDGYGGQGPTNYGYTF,TRBD1,TRBV9,.,TRBJ1-2
TGTGCCAGCAGCTTGGAGCGTGAACGTGGCTACACCTTC,CASSLERERGYTF,.,TRBV5-4,once,TRBJ1-2
TGTGCCATCAGTGAAAGAAGCTCGGACACTGAAGCTTTCTTT,CAISERSSDTEAFF,.,TRBV10-3,.,TRBJ1-1
TGTGCCAGCAGCACTCCCGGGACACTCACCGGGGAGCTGTTTTTT,CASSTPGTLTGELFF,.,TRBV7-8,.,TRBJ2-2
TGTGCCAGCTTCACCACAGCGGGAGTGGGCCATGAGCAGTTCTTC,CASFTTAGVGHEQFF,TRBD2,TRBV18,.,TRBJ2-1
TGCAGCGTTGGACTAGCGGGAGAGGGTGAGCAGTTCTTC,CSVGLAGEGEQFF,TRBD2,TRBV29-1,.,TRBJ2-1